The clone carrying this T cell receptor beta chain was detected ten times or more. Its antigen is not known. The entry originates in a study of breast tumors, draining lymph nodes, adjacent tissues. TCRdb redid the calling of the multiplex PCR reads with MiXCR, one entry per CDR3 protein. The sample shows approximately 60,000 distinct CDR3 sequences, approximately 54% of them seen only once. Study results and caveats: Tumor TCR diversity was below lymph nodes but above nontumor tissue.

The TCR was taken from a female donor with breast cancer. Some clones in this sample may be carry-over from other donors' samples. Sequencing was carried out using breast tumor tissue.

The CDR3 nucleotides read TGTGCCACCAGCACTTTAGCAGGACCGGGACTAGCGGGAGGGAGTTACGGGGAGCTGTTTTTT. Translation gives CATSTLAGPGLAGGSYGELFF. The chain is built from TRBV15 and TRBJ2-2; 16 bases line up with TRBD2. The CDR3 extends over 21 amino acids. Germline trimming cut 4 bases from V and 7 bases from J; bases unmatched to any gene: 18. Per germline, CDR1 LNHNV and CDR2 YYDKDF (reference sequence).